This is a list of T cell receptor beta chains from one sample in a study of blood T cell repertoires in COVID-19. Sequencing used immunoSEQ multiplex PCR; TCRdb keeps in-frame clones, though not all of them. In the table there are roughly 360,000 clones, 80% to 85% of which are singletons. The sequencing sample was made of PBMCs or T cells enriched from blood (not recorded which). The receptors originated from a woman aged 45-65 years who had recovered from COVID-19. Each CDR3 is given with its conserved first and last residue. Each record gives: D gene, V gene, J gene, clone size, CDR3 protein, CDR3 DNA. The D gene is left open where the match is weak. Clone size is given for some rows only: seen once, a few or many times, or a class if the clone is expanded.

d_gene: TRBD1; v_gene: TRBV5-8; j_gene: TRBJ2-5; abundance: .; CDR3aa: CASSLGIGQGETQYF; CDR3nt: TGTGCCAGCAGCTTGGGAATCGGACAGGGGGAGACCCAGTACTTC
d_gene: TRBD1; v_gene: TRBV11-2; j_gene: TRBJ2-2; abundance: .; CDR3aa: CASSLVFGLTGGSGELFF; CDR3nt: TGTGCCAGCAGCTTAGTATTTGGATTGACAGGGGGATCCGGGGAGCTGTTTTTT
d_gene: .; v_gene: TRBV30; j_gene: TRBJ1-6; abundance: .; CDR3aa: CAWSPSRSSSYNSPLHF; CDR3nt: TGTGCCTGGAGCCCGAGCCGCTCTAGCTCCTATAATTCACCCCTCCACTTT
d_gene: .; v_gene: TRBV12-3/TRBV12-4; j_gene: TRBJ1-2; abundance: once; CDR3aa: CASTYREGYTF; CDR3nt: TGTGCCAGTACCTACAGGGAAGGCTACACCTTC
d_gene: .; v_gene: TRBV12-3/TRBV12-4; j_gene: TRBJ1-4; abundance: .; CDR3aa: CASSLGGVEKLFF; CDR3nt: TGTGCCAGCAGTTTGGGGGGGGTTGAAAAACTGTTTTTT
d_gene: .; v_gene: TRBV12-3/TRBV12-4; j_gene: TRBJ1-2; abundance: .; CDR3aa: CASSSAGRYGYTF; CDR3nt: TGTGCCAGCAGTTCGGCAGGGCGCTATGGCTACACCTTC
d_gene: .; v_gene: TRBV7-9; j_gene: TRBJ2-3; abundance: .; CDR3aa: CASSSGLRTDTQYF; CDR3nt: TGTGCCAGCAGCTCCGGACTTCGCACAGATACGCAGTATTTT
d_gene: TRBD1; v_gene: TRBV4-1; j_gene: TRBJ1-2; abundance: .; CDR3aa: CASSHQGQGLSGYTF; CDR3nt: TGCGCCAGCAGCCACCAGGGACAGGGTCTATCTGGCTACACCTTC
d_gene: TRBD1; v_gene: TRBV18; j_gene: TRBJ2-7; abundance: .; CDR3aa: CASSPGTGKFYEQYF; CDR3nt: TGTGCCAGCTCACCAGGGACAGGCAAGTTCTACGAGCAGTACTTC
d_gene: .; v_gene: TRBV13; j_gene: TRBJ2-5; abundance: .; CDR3aa: CASSLAGPLQETQYF; CDR3nt: TGTGCCAGCAGCTTAGCGGGTCCCCTACAAGAGACCCAGTACTTC
d_gene: TRBD2; v_gene: TRBV6-1; j_gene: TRBJ2-5; abundance: .; CDR3aa: CASSDRTSGTFQETQYF; CDR3nt: TGTGCCAGCAGTGATCGGACTAGCGGTACCTTCCAAGAGACCCAGTACTTC
d_gene: TRBD1; v_gene: TRBV19; j_gene: TRBJ1-6; abundance: .; CDR3aa: CASSIRTGAVYSPLHF; CDR3nt: TGTGCCAGTAGTATAAGGACAGGGGCGGTATATTCACCCCTCCACTTT
d_gene: TRBD2; v_gene: TRBV4-2; j_gene: TRBJ2-3; abundance: once; CDR3aa: CASSQEAAGGSLDTQYF; CDR3nt: TGTGCCAGCAGCCAAGAGGCCGCGGGGGGGTCCCTAGATACGCAGTATTTT
d_gene: TRBD1; v_gene: TRBV12-3/TRBV12-4; j_gene: TRBJ1-2; abundance: .; CDR3aa: CASSLAQGYGYTF; CDR3nt: TGTGCCAGCAGTTTAGCACAGGGGTATGGCTACACCTTC
d_gene: TRBD2; v_gene: TRBV7-3; j_gene: TRBJ2-1; abundance: .; CDR3aa: CASSSPPYRVESSGGVRDEQFF; CDR3nt: TGTGCCAGCAGCTCCCCTCCATATCGGGTCGAATCTAGCGGGGGGGTTCGGGATGAGCAGTTCTTC
d_gene: TRBD2; v_gene: TRBV6-1; j_gene: TRBJ2-1; abundance: once; CDR3aa: CASSDPGLADNEQFF; CDR3nt: TGTGCCAGCAGTGACCCGGGACTAGCGGACAATGAGCAGTTCTTC
d_gene: .; v_gene: TRBV18; j_gene: TRBJ1-1; abundance: .; CDR3aa: CASSADENTEAFF; CDR3nt: TGTGCCAGCTCCGCAGATGAGAACACTGAAGCTTTCTTT
d_gene: TRBD1; v_gene: TRBV19; j_gene: TRBJ1-1; abundance: .; CDR3aa: CASIRDRGNTEAFF; CDR3nt: TGTGCCAGTATCCGGGACAGGGGGAACACTGAAGCTTTCTTT
d_gene: TRBD1; v_gene: TRBV5-4; j_gene: TRBJ1-2; abundance: .; CDR3aa: CASSLAGTAANYGYTF; CDR3nt: TGTGCCAGCAGCTTGGCTGGGACAGCCGCTAACTATGGCTACACCTTC
d_gene: .; v_gene: TRBV11-3; j_gene: TRBJ2-1; abundance: .; CDR3aa: CASSPGGSGSYNEQFF; CDR3nt: TGTGCCAGCAGTCCCGGGGGATCGGGGTCCTACAATGAGCAGTTCTTC
d_gene: TRBD1; v_gene: TRBV5-6; j_gene: TRBJ2-7; abundance: .; CDR3aa: CASTSGQGSYEQYF; CDR3nt: TGTGCCAGCACCTCGGGACAGGGCAGCTACGAGCAGTACTTC
d_gene: TRBD2; v_gene: TRBV18; j_gene: TRBJ2-5; abundance: .; CDR3aa: CASSLGLAGTQETQYF; CDR3nt: TGTGCCAGCTCACTGGGACTAGCGGGGACTCAAGAGACCCAGTACTTC
d_gene: TRBD1; v_gene: TRBV30; j_gene: TRBJ1-3; abundance: few; CDR3aa: CAWWEWDRGPGNTIYF; CDR3nt: TGTGCCTGGTGGGAGTGGGACAGGGGGCCTGGAAACACCATATATTTT
d_gene: TRBD1; v_gene: TRBV27; j_gene: TRBJ1-2; abundance: .; CDR3aa: CASSLGQGAYYGYTF; CDR3nt: TGTGCCAGCAGTTTGGGACAGGGGGCTTATTATGGCTACACCTTC
d_gene: TRBD1; v_gene: TRBV5-4; j_gene: TRBJ1-2; abundance: .; CDR3aa: CASSLDGTGYYGYTF; CDR3nt: TGTGCCAGCAGCTTGGATGGGACAGGCTACTATGGCTACACCTTC
d_gene: .; v_gene: TRBV7-9; j_gene: TRBJ1-2; abundance: .; CDR3aa: CASGRDRNYGYTF; CDR3nt: TGTGCCAGCGGACGTGACAGGAACTATGGCTACACCTTC
d_gene: TRBD1; v_gene: TRBV25-1; j_gene: TRBJ2-6; abundance: .; CDR3aa: CASSGTPGQGSGANVLTF; CDR3nt: TGTGCCAGCAGTGGGACCCCGGGACAGGGATCTGGGGCCAACGTCCTGACTTTC
d_gene: TRBD2; v_gene: TRBV7-2; j_gene: TRBJ2-3; abundance: .; CDR3aa: CASSLGFGGGISTDTQYF; CDR3nt: TGTGCCAGCAGCTTAGGATTTGGCGGGGGGATTAGCACAGATACGCAGTATTTT
d_gene: TRBD1; v_gene: TRBV16; j_gene: TRBJ1-2; abundance: .; CDR3aa: CASRRTGGYGYTF; CDR3nt: TGTGCCAGCAGGCGGACAGGGGGCTATGGCTACACCTTC
d_gene: .; v_gene: TRBV30; j_gene: TRBJ2-7; abundance: .; CDR3aa: CAWSAYYEQYF; CDR3nt: TGTGCCTGGAGTGCCTATTACGAGCAGTACTTC
d_gene: .; v_gene: TRBV21-1; j_gene: TRBJ2-2; abundance: .; CDR3aa: CASSNIGTIVKPNTGELFF; CDR3nt: TGTGCCAGCAGCAACATAGGGACAATCGTAAAACCGAACACCGGGGAGCTGTTTTTT
d_gene: TRBD2; v_gene: TRBV5-6; j_gene: TRBJ2-1; abundance: .; CDR3aa: CASSLAGGRQFF; CDR3nt: TGTGCCAGCAGCTTGGCGGGGGGTCGGCAGTTCTTC
d_gene: .; v_gene: TRBV14; j_gene: TRBJ2-7; abundance: .; CDR3aa: CASSSDRLEQYF; CDR3nt: TGTGCCAGCAGCTCAGACAGGCTCGAGCAGTACTTC
d_gene: .; v_gene: TRBV2; j_gene: TRBJ1-5; abundance: .; CDR3aa: CASSEGSYNQPQHF; CDR3nt: TGTGCCAGCAGTGAAGGGAGCTACAATCAGCCCCAGCATTTT
d_gene: TRBD1; v_gene: TRBV5-5; j_gene: TRBJ1-1; abundance: .; CDR3aa: CASSLPGTENTEAFF; CDR3nt: TGTGCCAGCAGTTTACCCGGGACAGAGAACACTGAAGCTTTCTTT
d_gene: .; v_gene: TRBV18; j_gene: TRBJ1-3; abundance: once; CDR3aa: CASSRQGSSGNTIYF; CDR3nt: TGTGCCAGCTCACGCCAGGGCTCCTCTGGAAACACCATATATTTT
d_gene: TRBD2; v_gene: TRBV11-3; j_gene: TRBJ2-1; abundance: .; CDR3aa: CASSLREGRAYNEQFF; CDR3nt: TGTGCCAGCAGCTTACGGGAGGGCCGAGCCTACAATGAGCAGTTCTTC
d_gene: .; v_gene: TRBV6-1; j_gene: TRBJ1-1; abundance: .; CDR3aa: CASSDRGGLNTEAFF; CDR3nt: TGTGCCAGCAGTGATCGGGGTGGACTGAACACTGAAGCTTTCTTT
d_gene: TRBD2; v_gene: TRBV7-2; j_gene: TRBJ2-3; abundance: .; CDR3aa: CASSYTSGNTQYF; CDR3nt: TGTGCCAGCAGCTACACTAGCGGGAATACGCAGTATTTT
d_gene: .; v_gene: TRBV6-2/TRBV6-3; j_gene: TRBJ1-1; abundance: .; CDR3aa: CASSTDGTPLTEAFF; CDR3nt: TGTGCCAGCAGTACTGACGGGACACCACTCACTGAAGCTTTCTTT
d_gene: TRBD1; v_gene: TRBV7-2; j_gene: TRBJ2-7; abundance: .; CDR3aa: CASSLGQGVDEQYF; CDR3nt: TGTGCCAGCAGCTTAGGGCAGGGGGTCGACGAGCAGTACTTC
d_gene: .; v_gene: TRBV4-1; j_gene: TRBJ2-7; abundance: .; CDR3aa: CASSPGEGVISYEQYF; CDR3nt: TGCGCCAGCAGCCCCGGGGAAGGCGTAATCTCCTACGAGCAGTACTTC
d_gene: .; v_gene: TRBV24-1; j_gene: TRBJ2-5; abundance: .; CDR3aa: CATSDWPLKETQYF; CDR3nt: TGTGCCACCAGTGATTGGCCGCTGAAAGAGACCCAGTACTTC
d_gene: TRBD1; v_gene: TRBV11-2; j_gene: TRBJ2-7; abundance: .; CDR3aa: CASSLGVGTGSYEQYF; CDR3nt: TGTGCCAGCAGCTTAGGAGTGGGGACAGGGTCCTACGAGCAGTACTTC
d_gene: .; v_gene: TRBV10-3; j_gene: TRBJ1-2; abundance: .; CDR3aa: CATKEALESYGYTF; CDR3nt: TGTGCCACAAAGGAGGCCCTTGAGTCCTATGGCTACACCTTC
d_gene: TRBD2; v_gene: TRBV5-1; j_gene: TRBJ2-7; abundance: few; CDR3aa: CASSLGLAGANYEQYF; CDR3nt: TGCGCCAGCAGCTTGGGACTAGCGGGAGCAAACTACGAGCAGTACTTC
d_gene: TRBD1; v_gene: TRBV5-1; j_gene: TRBJ2-5; abundance: once; CDR3aa: CASSLSQGARETQYF; CDR3nt: TGCGCCAGCAGCTTATCACAGGGGGCCCGGGAGACCCAGTACTTC
d_gene: .; v_gene: TRBV11-2; j_gene: TRBJ1-1; abundance: .; CDR3aa: CASSSSIAEAFF; CDR3nt: TGTGCCAGCAGCTCGAGTATAGCTGAAGCTTTCTTT
d_gene: .; v_gene: TRBV30; j_gene: TRBJ1-6; abundance: .; CDR3aa: CAWRRPGTPLHF; CDR3nt: TGTGCCTGGAGACGGCCCGGGACACCCCTCCACTTT
d_gene: .; v_gene: TRBV20-1; j_gene: TRBJ1-4; abundance: few; CDR3aa: CSVREDEKLFF; CDR3nt: TGCAGTGTCCGGGAGGATGAAAAACTGTTTTTT
d_gene: .; v_gene: TRBV10-3; j_gene: TRBJ2-1; abundance: .; CDR3aa: CAITGGLSYNEQFF; CDR3nt: TGTGCCATCACGGGGGGCCTGTCCTACAATGAGCAGTTCTTC
d_gene: TRBD1; v_gene: TRBV5-1; j_gene: TRBJ1-5; abundance: .; CDR3aa: CASSLGGGTDNQPQHF; CDR3nt: TGCGCCAGCAGCTTGGGTGGAGGGACAGACAATCAGCCCCAGCATTTT